This T cell receptor (beta chain) derives from a study of blood T cell repertoires in COVID-19. Study-wide background: Some COVID-19 samples were acute and others convalescent; all came from the United States, Italy and Spain.

Authors' processing steps: The assay estimated nucleated cells by amplifying reference gene primers. Only in-frame clones appear in the TCRdb table, and some are missing; sequencing was by immunoSEQ multiplex PCR. V and J calls plus clone size are reproduced from that table; the DNA served to infer D and trimming. The repertoire has roughly 300,000 clones, approximately 87% of them found once; the top ten carry 9.5% to 15%. The CDR3 covers 19 residues. J was trimmed by 4 bases and V by 4 bases; bases with no gene match: 16. Germline-derived CDR1 and CDR2 are MGHRA and YSYEKL. It was during active infection that Seattle patients were enrolled and then longitudinally followed.

The sample comprised peripheral blood. The TCR originated in a woman in her thirties with COVID-19, enrolled during active disease. The genes are TRBV4-1 and TRBJ2-1, with TRBD2 matching over 10 bases. Here the CDR3 DNA reads TGCGCCAGCAGCCCGCAAGGAGCGGGGGGGCCCGCTGGTTACAATGAGCAGTTCTTC. Amino acid sequence: CASSPQGAGGPAGYNEQFF.